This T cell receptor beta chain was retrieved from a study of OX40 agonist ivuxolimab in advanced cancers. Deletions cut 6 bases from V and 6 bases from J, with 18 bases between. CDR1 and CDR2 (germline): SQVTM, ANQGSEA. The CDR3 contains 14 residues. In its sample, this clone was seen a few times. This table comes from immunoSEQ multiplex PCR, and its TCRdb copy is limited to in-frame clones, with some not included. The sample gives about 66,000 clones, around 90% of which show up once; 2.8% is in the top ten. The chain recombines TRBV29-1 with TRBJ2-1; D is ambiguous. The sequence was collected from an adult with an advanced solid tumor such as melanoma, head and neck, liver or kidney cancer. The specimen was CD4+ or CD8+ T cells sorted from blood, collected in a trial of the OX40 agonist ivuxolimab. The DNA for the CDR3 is TGCAGCGTACTGCGTGGAGACCGATCCAATGAGCAGTTCTTC. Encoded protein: CSVLRGDRSNEQFF.